This is a list of T cell receptor beta chains from one sample in a study of CD8 T cells in ankylosing spondylitis. TCRdb independently ran MiXCR on the 5' RACE reads; one entry per CDR3 protein. The sample yields fewer than 180,000 distinct CDR3 sequences, around 45% seen once. What was sequenced was synovial fluid, either unsorted or a sorted T cell fraction (not recorded which). The receptors come from a male donor with ankylosing spondylitis. Both conserved end residues are part of each CDR3. A D gene is named only where the DNA matches it firmly. Expanded clones get a size class; other rows say once, few or many, or leave the size out.

CASSEVPAGGRNEQFF	TGCGCCAGCAGTGAGGTCCCAGCGGGGGGGAGGAATGAGCAGTTCTTC	TRBV10-1	TRBJ2-1	TRBD2	few
CASRIRDSIAYGYTF	TGTGCCAGCAGGATTAGGGACAGCATCGCCTATGGCTACACCTTC	TRBV6-2/TRBV6-3	TRBJ1-2	TRBD1	.
CSARDSGLRTYGYTF	TGCAGTGCTAGAGATAGTGGCCTCCGTACCTATGGCTACACCTTC	TRBV20-1	TRBJ1-2	.	.
CAKRESNTQYF	TGTGCCAAAAGGGAGTCCAATACGCAGTATTTT	TRBV2	TRBJ2-3	.	few
CASSPQSNYEQYF	TGTGCCAGCAGCCCCCAATCAAACTACGAGCAGTACTTC	TRBV7-6	TRBJ2-7	.	.
CATSRDRRATDPRTSKNIQYF	TGTGCCACCAGCAGAGATCGGCGGGCGACAGACCCACGTACGTCCAAAAACATTCAGTACTTC	TRBV15	TRBJ2-4	.	.
CASSLPGSPDADTEAFF	TGTGCCAGCAGCCTCCCCGGGTCCCCCGATGCGGACACTGAAGCTTTCTTT	TRBV2	TRBJ1-1	.	.
CASGSPTSGTQYF	TGTGCCAGCGGGAGCCCGACCAGTGGGACCCAGTACTTC	TRBV6-1	TRBJ2-5	.	.
CASSLLGQLADTQYF	TGTGCCAGCAGTTTATTGGGACAGCTAGCAGATACGCAGTATTTT	TRBV27	TRBJ2-3	TRBD1	few
CASSLGAGQGSYEQYF	TGTGCCAGCAGCTTAGGGGCTGGACAGGGGTCCTACGAGCAGTACTTC	TRBV7-2	TRBJ2-7	TRBD1	.
CASSQDLQLGIQYF	TGTGCCAGCAGCCAAGATCTCCAGCTGGGCATTCAGTACTTC	TRBV3-1	TRBJ2-4	.	.
CASSQDAGNLGYGYTF	TGCGCCAGCAGCCAAGATGCGGGCAACCTGGGGTATGGCTACACCTTC	TRBV4-3	TRBJ1-2	.	.
CATSDFKAGVGEQFF	TGTGCCACCAGTGATTTTAAGGCGGGAGTAGGTGAGCAGTTCTTC	TRBV24-1	TRBJ2-1	TRBD2	once
CASSYTENNEQFF	TGTGCCAGCAGTTATACCGAGAACAATGAGCAGTTCTTC	TRBV6-2/TRBV6-3	TRBJ2-1	.	.
CASSPTPANYGYTF	TGTGCCAGTAGTCCTACCCCGGCCAACTATGGCTACACCTTC	TRBV19	TRBJ1-2	.	.
CSVERDMRWTRTSGSQGYNEQFF	TGCAGCGTTGAAAGGGACATGCGGTGGACCAGGACTAGCGGGAGTCAGGGATACAATGAGCAGTTCTTC	TRBV29-1	TRBJ2-1	TRBD2	.
CASRLAGVTDTQYF	TGTGCCAGCAGACTAGCGGGGGTCACAGATACGCAGTATTTT	TRBV12-3/TRBV12-4	TRBJ2-3	TRBD2	.
CASSQESSTDTQYF	TGTGCCAGCAGCCAAGAGTCTAGTACAGATACGCAGTATTTT	TRBV4-2	TRBJ2-3	.	few
CASSPGDPQETQYF	TGTGCCAGCAGTCCGGGGGACCCTCAAGAGACCCAGTACTTC	TRBV6-1	TRBJ2-5	.	.
CSARGWGRTHTQYF	TGCAGTGCTAGAGGTTGGGGGAGGACACATACGCAGTATTTT	TRBV20-1	TRBJ2-3	.	.
CASTSIHSGNTIYF	TGTGCCAGCACCTCGATCCACTCTGGAAACACCATATATTTT	TRBV12-3/TRBV12-4	TRBJ1-3	.	few
CAISFRPAPPRGNTEAFF	TGTGCCATCAGTTTTAGACCGGCGCCCCCCCGGGGGAACACTGAAGCTTTCTTT	TRBV10-3	TRBJ1-1	.	.
CASSSRLVPDYEQYF	TGTGCCAGCAGTTCCCGACTAGTTCCGGACTACGAGCAGTACTTC	TRBV6-5	TRBJ2-7	.	.
CASSRLYNEQFF	TGTGCCAGCAGCCGACTATACAATGAGCAGTTCTTC	TRBV11-2	TRBJ2-1	.	few
CASSPHSHTGELFF	TGTGCCAGCAGCCCCCATTCACACACCGGGGAGCTGTTTTTT	TRBV7-8	TRBJ2-2	.	many
CASSFEREGRSNQPQHF	TGTGCTAGCAGCTTTGAAAGGGAGGGTCGTAGCAATCAGCCCCAGCATTTT	TRBV7-7	TRBJ1-5	.	.
CASGAGGPYIQYF	TGTGCCAGCGGAGCGGGAGGGCCTTACATTCAGTACTTC	TRBV12-3/TRBV12-4	TRBJ2-4	TRBD2	.
CASSPEGAGPNTEAFF	TGCGCCAGCAGCCCGGAGGGGGCTGGGCCGAACACTGAAGCTTTCTTT	TRBV5-1	TRBJ1-1	TRBD1	few
CASSPGQGNYNEQFF	TGTGCCAGCAGCCCGGGACAGGGAAACTACAATGAGCAGTTCTTC	TRBV7-3	TRBJ2-1	TRBD1	few
CASGGLIPDTQYF	TGTGCCAGCGGCGGGCTCATACCAGATACGCAGTATTTT	TRBV27	TRBJ2-3	.	.
CAISTVLQGYTF	TGTGCCATCAGTACCGTTCTCCAGGGCTACACCTTC	TRBV10-3	TRBJ1-2	.	few
CASSLAGTSNNEQFF	TGTGCCAGCAGCTTAGCCGGGACTAGTAACAATGAGCAGTTCTTC	TRBV7-9	TRBJ2-1	TRBD2	few
CASSYFAFNQETQYF	TGTGCCAGCAGTTACTTTGCGTTTAACCAAGAGACCCAGTACTTC	TRBV6-5	TRBJ2-5	.	.
CASSFGRPYGYTF	TGTGCCAGCAGCTTCGGGCGCCCCTATGGCTACACCTTC	TRBV7-6	TRBJ1-2	.	.
CASSTPAGTEAFF	TGTGCCAGCAGCACCCCTGCGGGCACTGAAGCTTTCTTT	TRBV13	TRBJ1-1	.	.
CASSLGQNTGELFF	TGTGCCAGCAGTTTGGGGCAGAACACCGGGGAGCTGTTTTTT	TRBV12-3/TRBV12-4	TRBJ2-2	.	.
CASSLGPTTAVRHEKLFF	TGTGCCAGCAGCTTAGGGCCGACGACAGCGGTTCGCCATGAAAAACTGTTTTTT	TRBV11-1	TRBJ1-4	.	.
CASKGDPHYEQYF	TGTGCCAGCAAGGGGGACCCCCACTACGAGCAGTACTTC	TRBV3-1	TRBJ2-7	.	few
CASSLVSGTYEQYF	TGTGCCAGCAGTTTAGTTAGCGGGACCTACGAGCAGTACTTC	TRBV12-3/TRBV12-4	TRBJ2-7	TRBD2	.
CASSSPPVRGRTDTQYF	TGTGCCAGCAGCTCCCCCCCCGTCCGGGGCCGCACAGATACGCAGTATTTT	TRBV7-3	TRBJ2-3	.	.
CAISELPAGGLSYEQYF	TGTGCCATCAGTGAGTTACCCGCGGGAGGGCTTTCCTACGAGCAGTACTTC	TRBV10-3	TRBJ2-7	TRBD2	.
CASSLGYPAGGYTF	TGTGCCAGCAGTTTGGGGTACCCAGCTGGTGGCTACACCTTC	TRBV12-3/TRBV12-4	TRBJ1-2	.	.
CATSDLGVRFYEQYF	TGTGCCACCAGTGATTTGGGGGTCCGATTCTACGAGCAGTACTTC	TRBV24-1	TRBJ2-7	.	.
CASSIVDSYEQYF	TGTGCCAGTAGTATAGTCGACAGCTACGAGCAGTACTTC	TRBV19	TRBJ2-7	.	.
CASSLTSGSGTDTQYF	TGTGCCAGCAGCCTGACTAGCGGGAGTGGCACAGATACGCAGTATTTT	TRBV6-4	TRBJ2-3	TRBD2	.
CASSQVVLNYGYTF	TGCGCCAGCAGCCAAGTTGTTTTGAACTATGGCTACACCTTC	TRBV4-1	TRBJ1-2	.	.
CASSSRQGAFSWGYTF	TGTGCCAGCAGCTCTCGACAGGGGGCCTTCTCGTGGGGCTACACCTTC	TRBV11-2	TRBJ1-2	TRBD1	many
CASSSPAGGGTGELFF	TGTGCCAGCAGTTCCCCCGCAGGGGGCGGCACCGGGGAGCTGTTTTTT	TRBV27	TRBJ2-2	TRBD1	many
CASSEYTGMTGNTIYF	TGTGCCAGCAGTGAATACACAGGGATGACTGGAAACACCATATATTTT	TRBV6-1	TRBJ1-3	.	.
CASTKTGPYEQYF	TGTGCCAGCACCAAGACAGGGCCCTACGAGCAGTACTTC	TRBV2	TRBJ2-7	TRBD1	.
CASSPTRPPTNEKLFF	TGTGCCAGCAGCCCAACACGGCCGCCAACTAATGAAAAACTGTTTTTT	TRBV7-9	TRBJ1-4	.	few
CASSLERGSSYEQYF	TGTGCCAGCAGCTTAGAGCGTGGAAGCTCCTACGAGCAGTACTTC	TRBV7-8	TRBJ2-7	.	few
CASSMSTEAFF	TGTGCCAGTAGTATGAGCACTGAAGCTTTCTTT	TRBV19	TRBJ1-1	.	.
CASSLQGPLATNEKLFF	TGTGCCAGCAGCTTGCAGGGACCTCTTGCAACTAATGAAAAACTGTTTTTT	TRBV7-2	TRBJ1-4	.	few
CASSFPTGSTDTQYF	TGTGCCAGCAGTTTCCCCACCGGGAGCACAGATACGCAGTATTTT	TRBV27	TRBJ2-3	.	few
CASMDVGRDYEQYF	TGTGCCAGCATGGATGTGGGCAGGGACTACGAGCAGTACTTC	TRBV6-2/TRBV6-3	TRBJ2-7	.	.
CASSYYRSTDTQYF	TGTGCCAGCAGTTATTACAGAAGCACAGATACGCAGTATTTT	TRBV12-3/TRBV12-4	TRBJ2-3	.	once
CASSLGVQPQHF	TGTGCCAGCAGCTTAGGGGTTCAGCCCCAGCATTTT	TRBV7-8	TRBJ1-5	.	once
CASSWSGVHLSYNEQFF	TGTGCCAGCAGTTGGAGCGGTGTCCACTTATCCTACAATGAGCAGTTCTTC	TRBV28	TRBJ2-1	.	.
CSATGTTNEQFF	TGCAGTGCAACCGGGACTACCAATGAGCAGTTCTTC	TRBV20-1	TRBJ2-1	TRBD2	few